This is a list of T cell receptor beta chains from one sample in a study of blood T cell repertoires in COVID-19. The method was immunoSEQ multiplex PCR; TCRdb's version includes in-frame clones alone and lacks a portion of them. The sample contains about 120,000 clones, 80% of which appear only once. Source material: peripheral blood. These receptors were taken from a man between 60 and 75 years old with active or convalescent COVID-19. Each CDR3 is given with its conserved first and last residue. The D gene is left open where the match is weak. Where a row states a size, it is once, few, many or the class of an expanded clone; other rows omit it.

d_call	clone_size	v_call	j_call	cdr3_aa	cdr3_nt
.	.	TRBV3-1/TRBV3-2	TRBJ2-7	CASSIGGRYEQYF	TGTGCCAGCAGTATCGGGGGTCGCTACGAGCAGTACTTC
TRBD2	.	TRBV19	TRBJ2-1	CASRLTSGRRVRQEQFF	TGTGCCAGTAGGTTAACTAGCGGGAGAAGAGTACGTCAAGAGCAGTTCTTC
.	.	TRBV28	TRBJ2-2	CASSPLTGFSNTGELFF	TGTGCCAGCAGTCCTCTCACAGGGTTTTCGAACACCGGGGAGCTGTTTTTT
.	.	TRBV7-2	TRBJ1-6	CASSLNRVETYNSPLHF	TGTGCCAGCAGCTTAAATAGAGTCGAGACCTATAATTCACCCCTCCACTTT
TRBD2	.	TRBV5-1	TRBJ2-5	CASSFQASGFSWETQYF	TGCGCCAGCAGCTTTCAGGCTAGCGGATTTTCATGGGAGACCCAGTACTTC
.	.	TRBV28	TRBJ2-1	CASRFDWSSYNEQFF	TGTGCCAGCAGGTTTGACTGGAGCTCCTACAATGAGCAGTTCTTC
.	.	TRBV5-6	TRBJ2-7	CASRIRGISYEQYF	TGTGCCAGCAGGATCAGGGGTATCTCCTACGAGCAGTACTTC
TRBD2	.	TRBV5-8	TRBJ2-4	CASTTRLAGGGDIQYF	TGTGCCAGCACCACGCGCCTAGCGGGAGGCGGGGACATTCAGTACTTC
TRBD1	.	TRBV7-3	TRBJ2-2	CASSTGQGDTGELFF	TGTGCCAGCAGCACGGGACAGGGGGACACCGGGGAGCTGTTTTTT
.	.	TRBV21-1	TRBJ2-5	CASSRISRRGQETQYF	TGTGCCAGCAGCCGGATCTCCAGGCGGGGACAAGAGACCCAGTACTTC
.	.	TRBV7-6	TRBJ2-1	CASSLLEGDEQFF	TGTGCCAGCAGCTTGCTTGAGGGGGATGAGCAGTTCTTC
.	.	TRBV19	TRBJ1-1	CASTLGQMNTEAFF	TGTGCCAGTACCCTTGGACAGATGAACACTGAAGCTTTCTTT
.	.	TRBV6-2/TRBV6-3	TRBJ2-7	CASSYSPLRGYEQYF	TGTGCCAGCAGTTACTCCCCTCTAAGGGGCTACGAGCAGTACTTC
TRBD2	.	TRBV29-1	TRBJ2-2	CSVTTSGRAATGELFF	TGCAGCGTTACGACTAGCGGGAGGGCCGCGACCGGGGAGCTGTTTTTT
.	.	TRBV14	TRBJ2-4	CASSPPPGKNAIQYF	TGTGCCAGCAGCCCGCCTCCAGGTAAAAACGCCATTCAGTACTTC
TRBD2	.	TRBV5-4	TRBJ2-7	CASSPRTSGSSYEQYF	TGTGCCAGCAGCCCAAGAACTAGCGGGAGCTCCTACGAGCAGTACTTC
TRBD1	.	TRBV29-1	TRBJ2-5	CSGRSGQGWTQYF	TGCAGCGGGAGGAGTGGACAGGGGTGGACCCAGTACTTC
TRBD1	once	TRBV5-1	TRBJ1-4	CASSSPGQGNEKLFF	TGCGCCAGCAGCTCCCCGGGACAGGGTAATGAAAAACTGTTTTTT
.	.	TRBV10-3	TRBJ1-1	CAISDDRLQNTEAFF	TGTGCCATCAGTGATGACAGGTTACAGAACACTGAAGCTTTCTTT
TRBD2	.	TRBV5-4	TRBJ2-3	CASSLLLAKVTDTQYF	TGTGCCAGCAGCCTATTACTAGCGAAAGTGACAGATACGCAGTATTTT
TRBD2	.	TRBV18	TRBJ2-4	CASSPPGTTRCYF	TGTGCCAGCTCACCACCGGGGACTACTCGATGTTACTTC
.	once	TRBV18	TRBJ1-1	CASSQENTEAFF	TGTGCCAGCTCCCAGGAAAACACTGAAGCTTTCTTT
.	.	TRBV15	TRBJ2-5	CATSREGVADQETQYF	TGTGCCACCAGCAGAGAAGGGGTAGCAGACCAAGAGACCCAGTACTTC
TRBD1	.	TRBV6-5	TRBJ2-1	CASLPRTGGLSEQFF	TGTGCCAGCCTTCCTCGGACAGGGGGCCTGAGTGAGCAGTTCTTC
.	.	TRBV10-3	TRBJ1-6	CAISEVRSALHF	TGTGCCATCAGTGAGGTGAGATCGGCCCTCCACTTT
TRBD2	.	TRBV28	TRBJ2-7	CASSFDLAGLTYEQYF	TGTGCCAGCAGTTTTGATCTAGCGGGCCTAACATACGAGCAGTACTTC
.	.	TRBV4-1	TRBJ2-7	CASSHPGQRNEQYF	TGCGCCAGCAGCCATCCCGGACAGCGTAACGAGCAGTACTTC
.	.	TRBV28	TRBJ2-5	CASSSTSPGQETQYF	TGTGCCAGCAGCTCCACTTCACCCGGGCAAGAGACCCAGTACTTC
TRBD2	once	TRBV5-1	TRBJ2-2	CASSLKLAGNTGELFF	TGCGCCAGCAGCCTCAAACTAGCGGGGAACACCGGGGAGCTGTTTTTT
.	.	TRBV6-1	TRBJ1-3	CASSEGFGGGNTIYF	TGTGCCAGCAGTGAAGGGTTTGGCGGGGGAAACACCATATATTTT
.	.	TRBV19	TRBJ2-2	CASRSRTGRTTGELFF	TGTGCCAGTAGGTCCAGAACAGGGCGAACGACCGGGGAGCTGTTTTTT
TRBD1	few	TRBV28	TRBJ1-2	CASLTGDHYGYTF	TGTGCCAGTCTAACAGGGGACCACTATGGCTACACCTTC
TRBD2	medium-sized	TRBV19	TRBJ2-7	CASSRGLVGTSDSYEQYF	TGTGCCAGTAGTAGGGGTCTGGTAGGGACTAGCGACTCCTACGAGCAGTACTTC
.	.	TRBV19	TRBJ2-5	CASSSGARETQYF	TGTGCCAGTAGCTCAGGGGCCCGGGAGACCCAGTACTTC
.	.	TRBV21-1	TRBJ2-1	CASTGLAGRGQFF	TGTGCCAGCACGGGACTAGCGGGACGGGGGCAGTTCTTC
TRBD1	.	TRBV5-1	TRBJ1-1	CASSGGMNTEAFF	TGCGCCAGCTCAGGGGGGATGAACACTGAAGCTTTCTTT
TRBD1	once	TRBV10-3	TRBJ1-2	CAITQGQNYGYTF	TGTGCCATCACCCAGGGACAGAACTATGGCTACACCTTC
TRBD1	once	TRBV18	TRBJ1-3	CASSPEGQGPGGNTIYF	TGTGCCAGCTCACCGGAGGGACAGGGGCCGGGAGGAAACACCATATATTTT
TRBD1	once	TRBV5-1	TRBJ2-7	CASSVGDSSNEQYF	TGCGCCAGCAGCGTAGGGGACAGTTCAAACGAGCAGTACTTC
TRBD2	.	TRBV4-3	TRBJ2-5	CASSQDQILDGTSGVDETQYF	TGCGCCAGCAGCCAAGATCAGATATTAGATGGGACTAGCGGGGTGGACGAGACCCAGTACTTC
TRBD2	.	TRBV6-4	TRBJ2-3	CASSDSEREVDTQYF	TGTGCCAGCAGTGACTCGGAGCGGGAGGTGGATACGCAGTATTTT
.	.	TRBV7-9	TRBJ2-7	CASSLLDRNYEQYF	TGTGCCAGCAGCTTATTAGACAGAAACTACGAGCAGTACTTC
.	.	TRBV7-2	TRBJ1-6	CASSSATGRNSPLHF	TGTGCCAGCAGCTCCGCGACAGGCCGGAATTCACCCCTCCACTTT
TRBD1	.	TRBV5-4	TRBJ1-1	CASSFRTGPTEAFF	TGTGCCAGCAGCTTCCGGACAGGGCCCACTGAAGCTTTCTTT